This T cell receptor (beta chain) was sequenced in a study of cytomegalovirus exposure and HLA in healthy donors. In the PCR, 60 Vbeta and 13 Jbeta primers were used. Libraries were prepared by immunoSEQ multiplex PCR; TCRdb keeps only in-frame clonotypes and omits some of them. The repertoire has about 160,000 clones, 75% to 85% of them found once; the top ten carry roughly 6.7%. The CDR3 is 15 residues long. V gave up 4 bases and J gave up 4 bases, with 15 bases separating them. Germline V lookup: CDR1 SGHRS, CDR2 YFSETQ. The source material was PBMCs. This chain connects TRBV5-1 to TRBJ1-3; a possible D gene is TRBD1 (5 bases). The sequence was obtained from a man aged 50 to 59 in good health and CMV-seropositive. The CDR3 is CASSPERGKGNTIYF. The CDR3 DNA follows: TGCGCCAGCAGCCCTGAAAGGGGAAAGGGAAACACCATATATTTT.